The sequence of this TCR beta chain was determined in a study of patients and donors after allogeneic stem cell transplantation. TCRdb re-analysed the RT-PCR reads in MiXCR, keeping a single row per CDR3 protein. The table includes around 70,000 distinct CDR3 sequences, around 27% detected once. The table lists this clonotype with a few counts. This clonotype originated in a human donor who was either an allogeneic HSCT recipient or a stem cell or donor lymphocyte infusion donor (not recorded which). It is not recorded whose cells these are; they may come from a transplant donor. Sequencing was done on a sample of blood, either unsorted or a sorted T cell fraction (not recorded which).

This CDR3 reads CASSFTGYTEAFF. CDR3 DNA: TGTGCCAGCAGCTTTACAGGGTACACTGAAGCTTTCTTT. The rearrangement uses TRBV7-3 and TRBJ1-1; possible D gene TRBD1, 6 bases. From germline, CDR1 is SGHTA and CDR2 FQGTGA. V was trimmed by 3 bases and J by 3 bases, leaving 8 bases between them. The CDR3 covers 13 residues.